This T cell receptor (beta chain) was observed in a study of T-cell reconstitution after alpha-beta-depleted transplantation in children. Findings and caveats of the study: The study traced high day-60 TCRbeta diversity in some patients to surviving recipient T cells and thymic progenitors. T-cell counts and diversity at one year following transplant were attributed mainly to newly produced T cells. The study reportedly traced alpha-beta T cells about two months after transplant to several hundred expanded graft clones.

Preparation of the TCRbeta library was carried out with unique molecular identifiers. TCRdb reanalysed the PCR reads using MiXCR and keeps one entry per CDR3 protein. This sample has around 4,000 distinct CDR3 sequences, with about 22% found just once. A remark on this clonotype: Its target is unknown. An end of the junction differs from the germline gene, which may be a read error.

CDR3 length equals 11 residues. CDR1 LNHNV and CDR2 YYDKDF come from the germline V gene (reference sequence). The rearrangement joins TRBV15 to TRBJ2-3, with D possibly matching TRBD2 (6 bases). This TCR was sampled from a boy under two years old who had a stem cell transplant for acute myeloid leukemia, so the T cells may come from the graft donor. Material: PBMCs, mostly from graft donor cells, obtained 60 days after TCRalphabeta/CD19-depleted stem cell transplant. CDR3 protein: CEFLGGDTQYF. The CDR3 coding sequence is TGCGAGTTCTTGGGGGGAGATACGCAGTATTTT. Variable domain in full (rest from reference TRBV15 and TRBJ2-3): DAMVIQNPRYQVTQFGKPVTLSCSQTLNHNVMYWYQQKSSQAPKLLFHYYDKDFNNEADTPDNFQSRRPNTSFCFLDIRSPGLGDTAMYLCEFLGGDTQYFGPGTRLTVL.